Each of the 14 T cell receptor beta chains below was sequenced from the same sample in a study of cytomegalovirus exposure and HLA in healthy donors. The method was immunoSEQ multiplex PCR; TCRdb's version includes in-frame clones alone and lacks a portion of them. The sample lists 150,000 to 200,000 clones; about 82% were seen once. Sequenced: PBMCs. These receptors all stem from a man aged 25 to 45 in good health and CMV-seropositive.

The gene calls are TRBV4-2 and TRBJ1-1; possibly TRBD1 for D (6 bases). CDR1 is LGHNA and CDR2 is YNFKEQ in the germline V gene. This CDR3 is built from 16 residues. Trimming removed 1 base at V and 7 bases at J, with 19 bases between. The CDR3 sequence: CASSQGDLSGGHEAFF. CDR3 nucleotides: TGTGCCAGCAGCCAAGGTGATCTCTCGGGGGGCCATGAAGCTTTCTTT.

The genes are TRBV5-1 and TRBJ2-5, with a tentative D call TRBD2 (6 bases). V lost 3 bases and J 2 bases, leaving 26 bases between the germline ends. CDR1 and CDR2 (germline): SGHRS, YFSETQ. The CDR3 contains 19 residues. CDR3 loop: CASSYDPPTTGVEQETQYF. The DNA for the CDR3 is TGCGCCAGCAGCTACGACCCGCCGACCACGGGGGTCGAACAAGAGACCCAGTACTTC.

The V and J genes are TRBV5-1 and TRBJ1-4, with D maybe TRBD1 (5 bases). This CDR3 spans 13 amino acids. CDR1 is SGHRS, CDR2 YFSETQ, per germline. The V end lost 0 bases, the J end lost 5 bases, and 5 bases lay between the germline ends. CDR3 bases: TGCGCCAGCAGCTTGGAGGGGAATGAAAAACTGTTTTTT. Residues: CASSLEGNEKLFF.

The rearrangement links TRBV4-1 to TRBJ1-6; 7 nucleotides agree with TRBD1. CDR1 and CDR2 (germline): MGHRA, YSYEKL. The J segment lost 0 bases and the V segment lost 4 bases, leaving 3 bases of the junction unmatched. This CDR3 has 16 residues. The CDR3 DNA follows: TGCGCCAGCAGCCGCCGGGACAGCTCCTATAATTCACCCCTCCACTTT. This encodes CASSRRDSSYNSPLHF.

The V and J genes are TRBV27 and TRBJ1-4, with D maybe TRBD1 (6 bases). V was shortened by 5 bases and J by 8 bases, with 9 bases between the two germline ends. This CDR3 is 12 amino acids long. The germline CDR1 and CDR2 sequences are MNHEY and SMNVEV (reference sequence). The CDR3 sequence is CASSPGGEKLFF. The CDR3, as DNA: TGTGCCAGCAGTCCGGGGGGCGAAAAACTGTTTTTT. The full variable domain, rest sourced from reference TRBV27 and TRBJ1-4, is EAQVTQNPRYLITVTGKKLTVTCSQNMNHEYMSWYRQDPGLGLRQIYYSMNVEVTDKGDVPEGYKVSRKEKRNFPLILESPSPNQTSLYFCASSPGGEKLFFGSGTQLSVL.

This clone is a singleton in its sample. The chain uses TRBV27 and TRBJ1-4; tentatively, D is TRBD1 (5 bases). Germline V lookup: CDR1 MNHEY, CDR2 SMNVEV (reference sequence). Between the trimmed V and J ends, which lost 2 bases and 7 bases, there was a span of 11 bases. The length of the CDR3 is 14 residues. The CDR3 loop reads CASSLTTGGEKLFF. CDR3 bases: TGTGCCAGCAGTTTAACAACAGGTGGTGAAAAACTGTTTTTT.

This clone was picked up one time. This chain joins TRBV18 and TRBJ1-6; no reliable D call. Trimming removed 6 bases from V and 0 bases from J, with 21 bases in between. This CDR3 is 19 amino acids long. CDR1 and CDR2 (germline): KGHSH, LQKENI. The CDR3 coding sequence is TGTGCCAGCTCCCCTACCCCGCTTTCTGAGAGCTCCTATAATTCACCCCTCCACTTT. Translating gives CASSPTPLSESSYNSPLHF.

In regard to this clone: At one end the junction does not follow the germline gene, possibly because of a read error. The chain couples TRBV6-6 to TRBJ2-3; TRBD2 agrees at 13 bases. The CDR3 contains 13 residues. CDR1 and CDR2 from the germline V gene are MNHNY and SVGAGI (reference sequence). The DNA of the CDR3 is TGTGCCAGCAGACTTCCCCAGGGACTAGCGGGGTCTTTT. It translates to CASRLPQGLAGSF.

CDR3 sequence reads: CASSYRDTQYF. Written as DNA, the CDR3 is TGTGCCAGCAGCTATCGGGATACGCAGTATTTT. The J gene is TRBJ2-3, the V gene TRBV7-2; D is unresolved. There are 11 residues in the CDR3. Trimming took off 4 bases at V and 6 bases at J, with 5 bases between the two ends. Germline V gives CDR1 SGHTA, CDR2 FQGNSA. The full variable domain, in which reference TRBV7-2 and TRBJ2-3 provide the parts outside the CDR3, is GAGVSQSPSNKVTEKGKDVELRCDPISGHTALYWYRQSLGQGLEFLIYFQGNSAPDKSGLPSDRFSAERTGGSVSTLTIQRTQQEDSAVYLCASSYRDTQYFGPGTRLTVL.

V is TRBV10-3 and J is TRBJ2-7; tentatively, D is TRBD1 (6 bases). Germline CDR1 is ENHRY and CDR2 is SYGVKD. Trimming stripped 11 bases from V and 6 bases from J, with 23 bases between. CDR3 size: 14 residues. CDR3 sequence (DNA): TGTGCCCACACCGACGTACAGGGTGAGGGCGAGCAGTACTTC. As protein: CAHTDVQGEGEQYF.

The chain employs TRBV13 and TRBJ2-3; perhaps TRBD1 as D (8 bases). The germline V gene has CDR1 PRHDT and CDR2 FYEKMQ (reference sequence). V was trimmed by 5 bases and J by 3 bases, leaving 18 bases between them. This CDR3 has 16 amino acids. This CDR3 reads CASSENRGRGTDTQYF. CDR3 nucleotides: TGTGCCAGCAGCGAAAACAGGGGGAGGGGGACAGATACGCAGTATTTT.

The J gene is TRBJ2-3, the V gene TRBV10-1; D ambiguous. V was trimmed by 7 bases and J by 4 bases, leaving 21 bases between them. This CDR3 is 16 amino acids long. Germline V gives CDR1 WNHNN, CDR2 SYGVQD (reference sequence). CDR3 residues: CASNPPTNPQPDTQYF. CDR3 in DNA: TGCGCCAGCAACCCGCCTACTAACCCCCAGCCAGATACGCAGTATTTT.

This clone occurred a few times. This rearrangement joins TRBV10-3 to TRBJ1-5, with D hard to call. The CDR3 loop spans 14 amino acids. The V and J ends lost 0 bases and 11 bases respectively, with 14 bases between them. Germline loops: CDR1 ENHRY, CDR2 SYGVKD. CDR3 DNA: TGTGCCATCAGTGAGTCGAGCGGCGGCTGGTCCCAGCATTTT. Its protein is CAISESSGGWSQHF.

This clone was seen just once. The chain joins TRBV4-3 to TRBJ1-3, with D unclear. There are 13 residues in the CDR3. CDR1 LGHNA and CDR2 YSLEER come from the germline V gene. Deletions cut 0 bases from V and 9 bases from J, with 9 bases between. CDR3 residues: CASSQDRGGTIYF. The CDR3 region has the DNA TGCGCCAGCAGCCAAGATCGAGGAGGCACCATATATTTT.